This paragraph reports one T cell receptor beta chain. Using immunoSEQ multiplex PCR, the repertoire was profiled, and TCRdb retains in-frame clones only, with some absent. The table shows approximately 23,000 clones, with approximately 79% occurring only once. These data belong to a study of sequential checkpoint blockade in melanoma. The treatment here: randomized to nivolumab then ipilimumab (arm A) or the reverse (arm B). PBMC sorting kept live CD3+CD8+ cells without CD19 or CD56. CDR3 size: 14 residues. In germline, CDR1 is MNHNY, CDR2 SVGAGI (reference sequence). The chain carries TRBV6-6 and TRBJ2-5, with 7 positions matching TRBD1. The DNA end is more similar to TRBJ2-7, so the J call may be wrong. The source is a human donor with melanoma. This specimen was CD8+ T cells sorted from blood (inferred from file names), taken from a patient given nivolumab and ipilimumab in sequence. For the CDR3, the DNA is TGTGCCAGCAGTTGGGACAGCCCTTACTACGAGCAGTACTTC. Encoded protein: CASSWDSPYYEQYF.